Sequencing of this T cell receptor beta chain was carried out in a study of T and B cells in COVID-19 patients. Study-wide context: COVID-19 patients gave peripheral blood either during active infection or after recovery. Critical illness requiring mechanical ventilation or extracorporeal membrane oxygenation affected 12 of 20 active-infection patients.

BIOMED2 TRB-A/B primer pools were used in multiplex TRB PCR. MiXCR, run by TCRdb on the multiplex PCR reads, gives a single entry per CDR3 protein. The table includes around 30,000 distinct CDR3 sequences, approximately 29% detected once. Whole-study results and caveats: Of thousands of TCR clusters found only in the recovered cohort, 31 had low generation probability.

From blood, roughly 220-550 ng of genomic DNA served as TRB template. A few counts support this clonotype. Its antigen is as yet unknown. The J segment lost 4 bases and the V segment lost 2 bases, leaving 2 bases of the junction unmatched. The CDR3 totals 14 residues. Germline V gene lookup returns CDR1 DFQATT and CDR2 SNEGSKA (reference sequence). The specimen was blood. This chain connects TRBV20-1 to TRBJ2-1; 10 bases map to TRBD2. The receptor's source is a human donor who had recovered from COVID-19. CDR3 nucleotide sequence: TGCAGTGCTAGACCGGGACTAGCGTACAATGAGCAGTTCTTC. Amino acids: CSARPGLAYNEQFF.